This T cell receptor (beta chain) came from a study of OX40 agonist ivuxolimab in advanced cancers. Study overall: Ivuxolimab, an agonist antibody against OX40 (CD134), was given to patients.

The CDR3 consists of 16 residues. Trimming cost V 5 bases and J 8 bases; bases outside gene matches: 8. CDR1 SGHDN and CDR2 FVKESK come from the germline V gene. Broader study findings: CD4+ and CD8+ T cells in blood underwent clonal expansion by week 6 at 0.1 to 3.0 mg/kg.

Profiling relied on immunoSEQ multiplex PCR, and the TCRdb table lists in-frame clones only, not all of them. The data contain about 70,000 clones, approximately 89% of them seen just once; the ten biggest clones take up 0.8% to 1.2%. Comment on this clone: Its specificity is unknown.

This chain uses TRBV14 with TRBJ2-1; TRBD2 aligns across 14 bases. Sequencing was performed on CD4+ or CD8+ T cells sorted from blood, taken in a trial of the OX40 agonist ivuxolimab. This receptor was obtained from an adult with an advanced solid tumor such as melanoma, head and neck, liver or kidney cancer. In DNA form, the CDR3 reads TGTGCCAGCAGCAGCCTGACTAGCGGGGGGGCACATGAGCAGTTCTTC. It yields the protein CASSSLTSGGAHEQFF.